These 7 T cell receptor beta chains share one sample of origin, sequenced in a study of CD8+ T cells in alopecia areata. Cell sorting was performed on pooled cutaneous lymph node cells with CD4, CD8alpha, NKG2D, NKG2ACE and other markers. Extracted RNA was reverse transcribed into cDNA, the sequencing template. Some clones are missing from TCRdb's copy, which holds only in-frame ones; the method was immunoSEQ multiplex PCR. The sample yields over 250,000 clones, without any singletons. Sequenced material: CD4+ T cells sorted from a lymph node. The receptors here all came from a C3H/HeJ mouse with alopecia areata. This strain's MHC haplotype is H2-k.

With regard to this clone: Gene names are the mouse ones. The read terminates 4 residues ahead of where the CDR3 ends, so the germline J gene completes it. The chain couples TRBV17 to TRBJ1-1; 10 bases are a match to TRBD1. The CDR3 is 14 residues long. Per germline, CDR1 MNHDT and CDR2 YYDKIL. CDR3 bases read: TGTGCTAGCAGTAGAGCCGGGACAGGGGAA. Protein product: CASSRAGTGE. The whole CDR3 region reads CASSRAGTGEEVFF. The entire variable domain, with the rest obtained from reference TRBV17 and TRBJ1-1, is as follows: DTTVKQNPRYKLARVGKPVNLICSQTMNHDTMYWYQKKPNQAPKLLLFYYDKILNREADTFEKFQSSRPNNSFCSLYIGSAGLEYSAMYLCASSRAGTGEEVFFGKGTRLTVV.

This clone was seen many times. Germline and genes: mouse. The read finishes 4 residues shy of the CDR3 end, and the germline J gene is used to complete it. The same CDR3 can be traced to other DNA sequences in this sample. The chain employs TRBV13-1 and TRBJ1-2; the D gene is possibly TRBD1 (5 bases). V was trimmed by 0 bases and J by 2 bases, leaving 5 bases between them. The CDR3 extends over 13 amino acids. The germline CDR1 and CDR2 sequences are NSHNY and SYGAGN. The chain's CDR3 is CASSDGQNSDYTF. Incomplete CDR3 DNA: TGTGCCAGCAGTGATGGACAGAACTCC.

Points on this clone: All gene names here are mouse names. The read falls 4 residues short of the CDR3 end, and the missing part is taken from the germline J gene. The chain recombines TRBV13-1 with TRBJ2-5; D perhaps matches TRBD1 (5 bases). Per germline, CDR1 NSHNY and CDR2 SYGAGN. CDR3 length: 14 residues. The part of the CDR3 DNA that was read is TGTGCCAGCAGTGATGAGCAGGGAAGAGAC. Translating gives CASSDEQGRD. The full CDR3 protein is CASSDEQGRDTQYF.

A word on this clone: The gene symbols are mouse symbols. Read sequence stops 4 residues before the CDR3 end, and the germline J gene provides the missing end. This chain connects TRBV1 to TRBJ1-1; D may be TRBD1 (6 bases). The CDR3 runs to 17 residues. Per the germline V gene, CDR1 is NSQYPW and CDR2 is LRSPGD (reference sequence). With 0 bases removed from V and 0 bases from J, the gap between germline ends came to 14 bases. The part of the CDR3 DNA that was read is TGCACCTGCAGTGCAGAAATGGGACAAACAGCAAACACA. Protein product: CTCSAEMGQTANT. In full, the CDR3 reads CTCSAEMGQTANTEVFF.

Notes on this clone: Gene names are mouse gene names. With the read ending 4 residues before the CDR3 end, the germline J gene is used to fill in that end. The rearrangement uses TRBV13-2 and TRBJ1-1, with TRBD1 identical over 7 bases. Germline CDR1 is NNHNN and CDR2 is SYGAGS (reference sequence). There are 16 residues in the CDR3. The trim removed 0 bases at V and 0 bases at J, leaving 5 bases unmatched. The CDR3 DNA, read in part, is TGTGCCAGCGGTGATGCAACCGGGACAGCAAACACA. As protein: CASGDATGTANT. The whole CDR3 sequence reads CASGDATGTANTEVFF.

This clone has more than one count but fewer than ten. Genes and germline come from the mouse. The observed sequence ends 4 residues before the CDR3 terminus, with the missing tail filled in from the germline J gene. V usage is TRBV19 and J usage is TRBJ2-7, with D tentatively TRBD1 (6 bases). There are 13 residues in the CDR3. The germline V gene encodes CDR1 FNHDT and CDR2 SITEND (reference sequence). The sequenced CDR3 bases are TGTGCCAGCAGTATAGCGGACAGATAT. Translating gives CASSIADRY. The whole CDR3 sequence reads CASSIADRYEQYF.

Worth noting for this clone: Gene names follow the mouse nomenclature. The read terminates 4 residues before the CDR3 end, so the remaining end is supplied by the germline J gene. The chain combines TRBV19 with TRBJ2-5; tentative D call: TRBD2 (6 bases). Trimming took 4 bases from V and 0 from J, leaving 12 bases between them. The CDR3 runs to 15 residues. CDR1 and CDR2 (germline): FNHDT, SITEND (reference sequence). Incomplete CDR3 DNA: TGTGCCAGCAGTCTGCGACTGGTTAACCAAGAC. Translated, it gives CASSLRLVNQD. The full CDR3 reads CASSLRLVNQDTQYF.